In this sample, the clone carrying this T cell receptor (beta chain) turned up a few times. What it recognizes is unknown. The patients, who ranged from 18 to 65 in age, presented with newly diagnosed hyperthyroidism lasting under 2 months. Fresh peripheral blood, less than 11 ml of it, supplied the PBMCs. This specimen belongs to a study of T cells in Graves' hyperthyroidism and ophthalmopathy. Study-level results: Researchers report that a 13 V-J model separated ophthalmopathy from stable hyperthyroidism. Blood also showed most of the thyroid clonotypes that were expanded above 0.001.

RNA transcripts provided the source from which TCR beta CDR3 regions were amplified. First-round RT-PCR of the TCR CDR3 relied on the HTBI primer set. TCRdb re-analysed the multiplex PCR reads in MiXCR, keeping a single row per CDR3 protein. The table has 380,000 or so distinct CDR3 sequences, approximately 12% seen once. In germline, CDR1 is MGHDK, CDR2 SYGVNS. This CDR3 region has 14 residues. Unmatched junction bases numbered 11, after V lost 8 bases and J lost 7 bases. The rearrangement joins TRBV25-1 to TRBJ2-1; 7 bases are shared with TRBD2. Source material: blood. This sequence originates from a man aged 25-45 years with Graves' hyperthyroidism that later progressed to Graves' ophthalmopathy. The CDR3 loop reads CASSIDTRGNEQFF. The CDR3 nucleotides read TGTGCCAGCTCCATAGACACGCGGGGGAATGAGCAGTTCTTC.